The next 25 T cell receptor beta chains were all read from a single sample in a study of blood T cell repertoires in COVID-19. Repertoires were generated with immunoSEQ multiplex PCR, while TCRdb's copy carries only in-frame clones and drops some. The sample gives approximately 240,000 clones, approximately 91% of which show up once; 2% to 2.5% is in the top ten. Sequencing used peripheral blood. The receptors shown here come from a middle-aged woman who had recovered from COVID-19.

CDR3 sequence (DNA): TGTGCCAGCAGCTTGAGTCCCCTTTTGGATACGCAGTATTTT. It specifies CASSLSPLLDTQYF. This chain uses TRBV7-2 with TRBJ2-3; D ambiguous. Germline CDR1 is SGHTA and CDR2 is FQGNSA. The CDR3 totals 14 residues. V lost 3 bases and J lost 6, with 13 bases in between. The variable domain in full, with the rest retrieved from reference TRBV7-2 and TRBJ2-3, is GAGVSQSPSNKVTEKGKDVELRCDPISGHTALYWYRQSLGQGLEFLIYFQGNSAPDKSGLPSDRFSAERTGGSVSTLTIQRTQQEDSAVYLCASSLSPLLDTQYFGPGTRLTVL.

The chain is built from TRBV10-3 and TRBJ2-7, with TRBD1 matching over 8 bases. CDR3 length: 15 amino acids. CDR1 is ENHRY, CDR2 SYGVKD, per germline. Germline trimming cut 5 bases from V and 0 bases from J; bases unmatched to any gene: 6. DNA for the CDR3: TGTGCCATCAGTTCGGACAGGGAGAACTCCTACGAGCAGTACTTC. Its translation: CAISSDRENSYEQYF.

The chain joins TRBV2 to TRBJ2-7, with 9 bases matching TRBD1. The CDR3 runs 15 residues. Germline CDR1 and CDR2: SNHLY and FYNNEI. The junction had 5 bases not matched to a gene; V was cut back by 2 bases and J by 3 bases. DNA of the CDR3: TGTGCCAGCAGTGAACAAGGGACAGGGTTCTACGAGCAGTACTTC. Amino acids: CASSEQGTGFYEQYF. The complete variable domain, with remaining parts taken from reference TRBV2 and TRBJ2-7, reads EPEVTQTPSHQVTQMGQEVILRCVPISNHLYFYWYRQILGQKVEFLVSFYNNEISEKSEIFDDQFSVERPDGSNFTLKIRSTKLEDSAMYFCASSEQGTGFYEQYFGPGTRLTVT.

This chain links TRBV11-2 with TRBJ2-1, with TRBD1 matching over 7 bases. With V trimmed by 3 bases and J by 3 bases, 2 bases remained unmatched. Germline lookup yields CDR1 SGHAT and CDR2 FQNNGV. This CDR3 contains 14 residues. The CDR3 nucleotides are TGTGCCAGCAGCTTTGGGACAGACTACAATGAGCAGTTCTTC. This codes for CASSFGTDYNEQFF.

The V call is TRBV19, the J call TRBJ2-3, with a possible D match to TRBD2 (6 bases). The V gene lost 6 bases and the J gene lost 3 bases, with 22 bases spanning the gap. Germline CDR1 and CDR2: LNHDA and SQIVND (reference sequence). This CDR3 region has 17 residues. The CDR3 loop is CASSSRGGGRLTDTQYF. The DNA of the CDR3 is TGTGCCAGTAGCTCTCGCGGTGGAGGGCGGTTGACAGATACGCAGTATTTT.

This clone has more than one count but fewer than ten. This rearrangement joins TRBV19 to TRBJ2-7, with D maybe TRBD1 (5 bases). This CDR3 comprises 14 residues. In germline, CDR1 is LNHDA, CDR2 SQIVND (reference sequence). V was cut by 3 bases and J by 3 bases, with 12 bases left in between. This CDR3 is CASSIWQGHYEQYF. In DNA form, the CDR3 reads TGTGCCAGTAGTATCTGGCAGGGCCACTACGAGCAGTACTTC.

This clone was picked up one time. The V gene is TRBV12-3 or TRBV12-4, the J gene TRBJ1-1; maybe TRBD1 (6 bases). The CDR3 has 13 residues. V lost 10 bases and J lost 1, with 13 bases in between. The CDR3 loop is CANTRGQNTEAFF. The CDR3 DNA reads as TGTGCCAACACGAGGGGACAGAACACTGAAGCTTTCTTT.

The gene calls are TRBV9 and TRBJ2-3; 11 positions match TRBD2. This CDR3 has 16 residues. V gave up 4 bases and J gave up 4 bases; unmatched junction bases: 8. CDR1 and CDR2 from the germline V gene are SGDLS and YYNGEE. The CDR3 DNA follows: TGTGCCAGCAGCCGACTAGCGGGACCGGTGGCAGATACGCAGTATTTT. Protein sequence: CASSRLAGPVADTQYF. The whole variable domain, remainder taken from reference TRBV9 and TRBJ2-3, is DSGVTQTPKHLITATGQRVTLRCSPRSGDLSVYWYQQSLDQGLQFLIQYYNGEERAKGNILERFSAQQFPDLHSELNLSSLELGDSALYFCASSRLAGPVADTQYFGPGTRLTVL.

This chain links TRBV7-2 with TRBJ1-2; weak D call: TRBD1 (6 bases). V was cut by 2 bases and J by 5 bases, with 12 bases left in between. The CDR3 contains 14 residues. The germline gives CDR1 SGHTA, CDR2 FQGNSA. The CDR3 reads CASSLNRDAYGYTF. Here the CDR3 DNA reads TGTGCCAGCAGCTTAAACAGGGACGCATATGGCTACACCTTC. Together with reference TRBV7-2 and TRBJ1-2, the CDR3 gives the full variable domain: GAGVSQSPSNKVTEKGKDVELRCDPISGHTALYWYRQSLGQGLEFLIYFQGNSAPDKSGLPSDRFSAERTGGSVSTLTIQRTQQEDSAVYLCASSLNRDAYGYTFGSGTRLTVV.

The J gene is TRBJ2-2, the V gene TRBV7-2; 10 bases agree with TRBD2. J lost 6 bases, V lost 2 bases, and 15 bases had no gene match. From germline, CDR1 is SGHTA and CDR2 FQGNSA. This CDR3 spans 19 amino acids. CDR3 in amino acids: CASSLRRTSGGGGSGELFF. CDR3 nucleotides: TGTGCCAGCAGCTTAAGACGGACTAGCGGAGGAGGGGGGTCCGGGGAGCTGTTTTTT.

V is TRBV24-1 and J is TRBJ2-5; 10 bases align to TRBD1. The CDR3 is made up of 16 amino acids. With 1 base clipped from V and 4 bases from J, the junction kept 5 bases outside the gene matches. Germline assignment: CDR1 KGHDR and CDR2 SFDVKD. CDR3 sequence (DNA): TGTGCCACCAGTGATTTCCCCGGGACAGGGGTAGAGACCCAGTACTTC. Translating it yields CATSDFPGTGVETQYF.

For the CDR3, the DNA is TGTGCCAGCAGCTCGGGGGGGTCCTACAATGAGCAGTTCTTC. Protein sequence: CASSSGGSYNEQFF. This chain uses TRBV7-9 with TRBJ2-1; the match to TRBD2 covers 8 bases. V lost 4 bases to trimming and J lost 1 base; unmatched junction nucleotides: 0. This CDR3 contains 14 residues. The germline CDR1 and CDR2 sequences are SEHNR and FQNEAQ (reference sequence).

This clone was observed a few times. The V gene is TRBV4-1, the J gene TRBJ2-7; D might be TRBD1 (5 bases). The CDR3 contains 14 residues. Germline CDR1 and CDR2: MGHRA and YSYEKL. The V and J ends lost 1 base and 3 bases respectively, with 10 bases between them. CDR3 sequence (DNA): TGCGCCAGCAGCCAAGTTCAGGGCGTCTACGAGCAGTACTTC. Translated, it gives CASSQVQGVYEQYF.

The chain carries TRBV18 and TRBJ1-2, with 8 bases fitting TRBD1. CDR3 length: 15 amino acids. V lost 2 bases to trimming and J lost 5 bases; unmatched junction nucleotides: 7. CDR1 KGHSH and CDR2 LQKENI come from the germline V gene. CDR3 in amino acids: CASSPDLTGGYGYTF. CDR3 DNA sequence: TGTGCCAGCTCACCAGATTTAACAGGGGGTTATGGCTACACCTTC.

This clone has only one observation. The same CDR3 arises from other DNA sequences in this sample as well. The chain uses TRBV7-2 and TRBJ2-7; D gene ambiguous. Trimming shortened V by 5 bases and J by 0 bases, and 5 bases separated the two germline ends. CDR1 and CDR2 from the germline V gene are SGHTA and FQGNSA. The CDR3 sequence is 12 residues long. Here the CDR3 DNA reads TGTGCCAGCAGCCGGAGCTCCTACGAGCAGTACTTC. Its protein product is CASSRSSYEQYF.

The rearrangement joins TRBV5-1 to TRBJ2-5, with 14 bases lining up with TRBD2. The length of the CDR3 is 18 residues. Germline values: CDR1 SGHRS, CDR2 YFSETQ. The V gene end was trimmed by 4 bases and the J gene end by 4 bases; junction bases not matched to a gene: 12. CDR3 region: CASSPAGLAGGGAETQYF. The CDR3 nucleotides are TGCGCCAGCAGCCCGGCAGGACTAGCGGGAGGAGGGGCAGAGACCCAGTACTTC.

The rearrangement uses TRBV7-6 and TRBJ2-1; 8 nucleotides line up with TRBD2. The junction had 5 bases not matched to a gene; V was cut back by 4 bases and J by 6 bases. In germline, CDR1 is SGHVS, CDR2 FNYEAQ. The CDR3 contains 14 residues. Here the CDR3 reads CASSSGGPGNEQFF. The CDR3 coding sequence is TGTGCCAGCAGCTCGGGGGGGCCCGGCAATGAGCAGTTCTTC.

V is TRBV28 and J is TRBJ2-6; 7 bases map to TRBD1. This CDR3 is 20 amino acids long. Germline lookup yields CDR1 MDHEN and CDR2 SYDVKM. Losses at the gene ends were 2 bases for V and 0 bases for J; bases not matched to a gene: 13. As DNA, the CDR3 is TGTGCCAGCAGTTTAAGGGGGCAGGGAAAGAAAGGCTCTGGGGCCAACGTCCTGACTTTC. Its protein product is CASSLRGQGKKGSGANVLTF.

The chain couples TRBV24-1 to TRBJ2-1, with D possibly TRBD2 on 6 matching bases. The CDR3 length is 15 residues. Trimming stripped 6 bases from V and 1 base from J, with 12 bases between. Germline loops: CDR1 KGHDR, CDR2 SFDVKD. CDR3 in amino acids: CATSRGGASYNEQFF. In DNA, the CDR3 is TGTGCCACCAGTAGGGGAGGTGCGTCCTACAATGAGCAGTTCTTC.

This clone was seen once. This chain uses TRBV11-2 with TRBJ2-2; 9 nucleotides align to TRBD1. Unmatched junction bases numbered 8, after V lost 4 bases and J lost 5 bases. The CDR3 extends over 16 amino acids. Germline loops: CDR1 SGHAT, CDR2 FQNNGV. This chain's CDR3 is CASSYQSTGGTGELFF. CDR3 bases: TGTGCCAGCAGCTATCAATCGACAGGGGGGACCGGGGAGCTGTTTTTT.

The V and J genes are TRBV5-1 and TRBJ2-5, with D possibly being TRBD2 (5 bases). Germline loops: CDR1 SGHRS, CDR2 YFSETQ. This CDR3 has 13 amino acids. V lost 2 bases to trimming and J lost 5 bases, with 10 bases between them. CDR3 DNA: TGCGCCAGCAGCTTATTGGGAGAGGAGACCCAGTACTTC. This encodes CASSLLGEETQYF.

The chain links TRBV14 to TRBJ1-2; the D gene is possibly TRBD1 (6 bases). Trimming cost V 6 bases and J 2 bases, with 10 bases left between them. This CDR3 region has 13 residues. Germline CDR1 SGHDN, CDR2 FVKESK. The CDR3 DNA sequence: TGTGCCAGCAGTTGGGACATAAACTATGGCTACACCTTC. Translated: CASSWDINYGYTF.

J is TRBJ2-5 and V is TRBV7-2; D might be TRBD2 (7 bases). Germline CDR1 reads SGHTA; CDR2 reads FQGNSA. There are 15 residues in the CDR3. The germline V and J ends were trimmed by 7 bases and 2 bases, with 17 bases remaining between them. CDR3 protein: CASIRRAGAQETQYF. The CDR3 nucleotides read TGTGCCAGCATCCGAAGGGCGGGGGCACAAGAGACCCAGTACTTC. The full variable domain, its missing parts supplied by reference TRBV7-2 and TRBJ2-5, is GAGVSQSPSNKVTEKGKDVELRCDPISGHTALYWYRQSLGQGLEFLIYFQGNSAPDKSGLPSDRFSAERTGGSVSTLTIQRTQQEDSAVYLCASIRRAGAQETQYFGPGTRLLVL.

The chain couples TRBV18 to TRBJ2-5, with TRBD2 identical over 7 bases. With 3 bases clipped from V and 5 bases from J, the junction kept 12 bases outside the gene matches. Germline V gives CDR1 KGHSH, CDR2 LQKENI. This CDR3 has 16 amino acids. CDR3 bases: TGTGCCAGCTCACCCCCGTGGCGGGGGATCGCTGAGACCCAGTACTTC. Translating gives CASSPPWRGIAETQYF.

The chain has TRBV19 and TRBJ2-6; 11 bases map to TRBD2. The CDR3 sequence is 18 residues long. V shed 3 bases and J 1 base; nucleotides not matched to a gene: 5. Per the germline V gene, CDR1 is LNHDA and CDR2 is SQIVND (reference sequence). The CDR3 DNA reads TGTGCCAGTAGTATCGCTAGCGGGAGGCAATCTGGGGCCAACGTCCTGACTTTC. Its protein product is CASSIASGRQSGANVLTF.